Listed here are 14 T cell receptor beta chains from one sample, sequenced in a study of blood T cell repertoires in COVID-19. Using immunoSEQ multiplex PCR, the repertoire was profiled, and TCRdb retains in-frame clones only, with some absent. The profile covers some 200,000 clones, with 80% to 90% appearing a single time and 2.2% taken by the ten largest. The sample consisted of peripheral blood. These receptors originate from a woman aged 45-59 years with acute or convalescent COVID-19.

The rearrangement joins TRBV6-5 to TRBJ2-7; D is perhaps TRBD1 (5 bases). This CDR3 contains 14 residues. With 4 bases removed from V and 2 bases from J, the gap between germline ends came to 12 bases. The germline V gene has CDR1 MNHEY and CDR2 SVGAGI. As DNA, the CDR3 is TGTGCCAGCAGTTTCAGCATGGGGCCCTACGAGCAGTACTTC. It encodes CASSFSMGPYEQYF.

V and J are TRBV19 and TRBJ1-2, with D possibly TRBD1 on 5 matching bases. Germline CDR1 reads LNHDA; CDR2 reads SQIVND (reference sequence). The length of the CDR3 is 15 residues. Trimming took off 5 bases at V and 4 bases at J, with 17 bases between the two ends. The CDR3 region has the DNA TGTGCCAGTAGTCCCCCCCCCACAGGCATCTATGGCTACACCTTC. As protein: CASSPPPTGIYGYTF.

This clone was seen once. The chain links TRBV7-9 to TRBJ2-1; 9 bases agree with TRBD1. V was pared by 3 bases and J by 5 bases, with 8 bases of the junction left unmatched. Looked up from germline, CDR1 is SEHNR and CDR2 is FQNEAQ (reference sequence). There are 16 residues in the CDR3. CDR3 amino acids: CASSFSLGQGNNEQFF. Written as DNA, the CDR3 is TGTGCCAGCAGCTTTAGTTTAGGACAGGGGAACAATGAGCAGTTCTTC.

This chain connects TRBV7-8 to TRBJ1-5, with D unclear. Germline CDR1 is SGHVS and CDR2 is FQNEAQ. V gave up 1 base and J gave up 1 base, with 11 bases separating them. CDR3 length equals 16 residues. CDR3 residues: CASSLEGRQSNQPQHF. Here the CDR3 DNA reads TGTGCCAGCAGCTTAGAAGGCCGACAAAGCAATCAGCCCCAGCATTTT.

The chain couples TRBV9 to TRBJ1-3, with 9 bases matching TRBD1. From germline, CDR1 is SGDLS and CDR2 YYNGEE. V dropped 3 bases and J dropped 3; count of bases not matched to a gene: 10. The CDR3 spans 17 residues. The CDR3 spells CASSAGQGLLFGNTIYF. The CDR3 coding sequence is TGTGCCAGCAGCGCGGGACAGGGTCTACTTTTTGGAAACACCATATATTTT.

The chain employs TRBV6-2 or TRBV6-3 and TRBJ2-3, with 9 bases aligning to TRBD1. The junction had 4 bases not matched to a gene; V was cut back by 6 bases and J by 6 bases. The germline V gene encodes CDR1 MNHEY and CDR2 SVGEGT. This CDR3 is built from 13 residues. The CDR3 nucleotides read TGTGCCAGCAGCCGGACAGGGGCGGATACGCAGTATTTT. Its protein is CASSRTGADTQYF.

This clone was seen a single time. The gene calls are TRBV11-3 and TRBJ2-1, with no clear D. The V gene's germline CDR1 is SGHNT and CDR2 YENEEA. V was clipped by 1 base and J by 8 bases, with 9 bases between them. CDR3 length equals 13 residues. In DNA, the CDR3 is TGTGCCAGCAGCTTAGGTCTACTCGATGAGCAGTTCTTC. Translation: CASSLGLLDEQFF.

V is TRBV11-2 and J is TRBJ1-1; no reliable D call. Germline-derived CDR1 and CDR2 are SGHAT and FQNNGV. Trimming left V 4 bases short and J 1 base short, with 7 bases between. The CDR3 extends over 13 amino acids. The CDR3 here is CASSSGRNTEAFF. DNA for the CDR3: TGTGCCAGCAGCTCCGGTAGGAACACTGAAGCTTTCTTT.

The CDR3 coding sequence is TGTGCCAGTAGCGAAAGGCCGAGGGAGCAGTTCTTC. This translates into CASSERPREQFF. The chain combines TRBV19 with TRBJ2-1; D gene uncertain. Deletions cut 6 bases from V and 10 bases from J, with 13 bases between. This CDR3 has 12 residues. Germline CDR1 and CDR2: LNHDA and SQIVND (reference sequence).

With regard to this clone: The same CDR3 is also encoded by other DNA sequences in this sample. The gene calls are TRBV4-3 and TRBJ1-2, with D unclear. Trimming pared 0 bases from V and 4 bases from J, leaving 9 bases between. CDR3 size: 14 residues. Germline loops: CDR1 LGHNA, CDR2 YSLEER. CDR3: CASSQEGQVYGYTF. In nucleotides, the CDR3 is TGCGCCAGCAGCCAAGAGGGCCAGGTCTATGGCTACACCTTC.

The chain recombines TRBV24-1 with TRBJ2-5, with D maybe TRBD1 (6 bases). The CDR3 runs to 13 residues. V lost 3 bases to trimming and J lost 5 bases, with 9 bases between them. Germline CDR1 KGHDR, CDR2 SFDVKD. DNA for the CDR3: TGTGCCACCAGTGATCCAACAGGGGAGACCCAGTACTTC. This encodes CATSDPTGETQYF.

V is TRBV25-1 and J is TRBJ1-6, with D unresolved. The CDR3 has 11 amino acids. Germline CDR1 is MGHDK and CDR2 is SYGVNS. Between the trimmed V and J ends, which lost 7 bases and 10 bases, there was a span of 8 bases. As DNA, the CDR3 is TGTGCCAGCACCCGAGGGTCACCCCTCCACTTT. Translating it yields CASTRGSPLHF.

Concerning this clone itself: Other nucleotide sequences from this sample produce the same CDR3. This rearrangement joins TRBV5-1 to TRBJ2-3; weak D call: TRBD2 (6 bases). V lost 2 bases, J lost 0 bases, and 7 bases lay in between. CDR1 is SGHRS, CDR2 YFSETQ, per germline. The CDR3 is made up of 14 amino acids. The CDR3 DNA sequence: TGCGCCAGCAGCTTCGGGACTAGCACAGATACGCAGTATTTT. This encodes CASSFGTSTDTQYF.

This sequence joins TRBV18 and TRBJ2-1; the match to TRBD1 covers 11 bases. The V gene's germline CDR1 is KGHSH and CDR2 LQKENI. V lost 3 bases, J lost 5 bases, and 3 bases stayed unmatched. This CDR3 is built from 15 residues. CDR3 DNA sequence: TGTGCCAGCTCACCCCCGGGACAGGGGGACAATGAGCAGTTCTTC. Translated: CASSPPGQGDNEQFF.